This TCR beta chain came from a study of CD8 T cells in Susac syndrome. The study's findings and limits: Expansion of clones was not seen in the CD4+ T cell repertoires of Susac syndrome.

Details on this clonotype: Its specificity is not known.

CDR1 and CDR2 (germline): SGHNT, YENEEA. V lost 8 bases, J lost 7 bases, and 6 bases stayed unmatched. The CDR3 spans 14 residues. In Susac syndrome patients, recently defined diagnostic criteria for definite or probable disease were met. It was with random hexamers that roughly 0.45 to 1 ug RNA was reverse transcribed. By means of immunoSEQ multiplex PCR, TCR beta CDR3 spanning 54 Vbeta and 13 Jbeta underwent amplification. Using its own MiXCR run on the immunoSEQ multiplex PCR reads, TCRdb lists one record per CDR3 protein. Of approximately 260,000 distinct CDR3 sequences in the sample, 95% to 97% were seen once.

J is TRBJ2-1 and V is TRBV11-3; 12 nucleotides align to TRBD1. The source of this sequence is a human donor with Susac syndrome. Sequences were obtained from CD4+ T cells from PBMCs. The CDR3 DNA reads TGTGCCAGCGGAACGGGACAGGGGGCAAATGAGCAGTTCTTC. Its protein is CASGTGQGANEQFF.